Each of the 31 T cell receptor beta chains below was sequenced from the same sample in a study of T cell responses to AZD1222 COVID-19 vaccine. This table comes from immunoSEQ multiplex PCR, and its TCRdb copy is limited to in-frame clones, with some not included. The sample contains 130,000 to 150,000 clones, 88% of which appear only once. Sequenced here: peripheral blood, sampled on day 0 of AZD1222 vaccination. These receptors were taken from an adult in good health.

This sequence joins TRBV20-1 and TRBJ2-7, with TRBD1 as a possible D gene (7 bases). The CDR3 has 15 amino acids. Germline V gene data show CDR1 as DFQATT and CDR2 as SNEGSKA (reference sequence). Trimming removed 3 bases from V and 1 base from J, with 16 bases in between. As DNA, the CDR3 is TGCAGTGCTAGTGGGAGGACAGGAGTTTCCTACGAGCAGTACTTC. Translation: CSASGRTGVSYEQYF.

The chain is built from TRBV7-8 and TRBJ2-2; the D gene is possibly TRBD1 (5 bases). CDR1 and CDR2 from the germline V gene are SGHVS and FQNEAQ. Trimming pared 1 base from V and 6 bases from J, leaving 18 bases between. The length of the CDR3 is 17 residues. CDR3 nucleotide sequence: TGTGCCAGCAGCTTAGGTTTACTTAGGGTGACAGCCGGGGAGCTGTTTTTT. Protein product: CASSLGLLRVTAGELFF.

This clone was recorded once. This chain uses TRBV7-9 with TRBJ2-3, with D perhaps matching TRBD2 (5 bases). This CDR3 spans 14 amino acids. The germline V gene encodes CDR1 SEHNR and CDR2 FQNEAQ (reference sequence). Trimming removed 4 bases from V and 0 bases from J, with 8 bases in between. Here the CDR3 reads CASSSKRSTDTQYF. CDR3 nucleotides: TGTGCCAGCAGCTCTAAGCGGAGCACAGATACGCAGTATTTT.

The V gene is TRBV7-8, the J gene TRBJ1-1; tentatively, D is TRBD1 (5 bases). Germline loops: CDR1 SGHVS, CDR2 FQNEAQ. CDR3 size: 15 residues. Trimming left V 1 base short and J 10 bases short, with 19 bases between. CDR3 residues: CASSLVSGHKTPAFF. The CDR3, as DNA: TGTGCCAGCAGCTTAGTTTCGGGGCACAAAACCCCAGCTTTCTTT.

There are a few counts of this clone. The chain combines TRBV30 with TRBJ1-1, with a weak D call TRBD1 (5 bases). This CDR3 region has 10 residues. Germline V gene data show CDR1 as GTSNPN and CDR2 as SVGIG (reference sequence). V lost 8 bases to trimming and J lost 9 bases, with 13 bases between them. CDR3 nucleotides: TGTGCCGGCCAGAGGGGACAAGCTTTCTTT. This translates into CAGQRGQAFF.

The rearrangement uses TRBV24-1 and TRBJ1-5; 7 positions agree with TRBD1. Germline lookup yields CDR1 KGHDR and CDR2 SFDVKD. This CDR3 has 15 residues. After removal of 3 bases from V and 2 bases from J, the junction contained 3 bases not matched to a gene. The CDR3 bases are TGTGCCACCAGTGATCCTACAGGGGGCAATCAGCCCCAGCATTTT. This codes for CATSDPTGGNQPQHF.

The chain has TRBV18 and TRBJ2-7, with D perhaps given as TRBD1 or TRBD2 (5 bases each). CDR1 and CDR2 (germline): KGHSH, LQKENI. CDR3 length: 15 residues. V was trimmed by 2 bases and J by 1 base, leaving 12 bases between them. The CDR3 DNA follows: TGTGCCAGCTCACCATTGGGAGACAGTTCCTACGAGCAGTACTTC. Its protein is CASSPLGDSSYEQYF.

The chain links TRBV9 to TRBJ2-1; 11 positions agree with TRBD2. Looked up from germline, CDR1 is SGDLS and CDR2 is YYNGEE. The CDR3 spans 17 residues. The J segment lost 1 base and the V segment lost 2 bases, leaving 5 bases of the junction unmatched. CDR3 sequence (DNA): TGTGCCAGCAGCGTTTCTAGCGGGAGGCTTTCCTACAATGAGCAGTTCTTC. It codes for CASSVSSGRLSYNEQFF.

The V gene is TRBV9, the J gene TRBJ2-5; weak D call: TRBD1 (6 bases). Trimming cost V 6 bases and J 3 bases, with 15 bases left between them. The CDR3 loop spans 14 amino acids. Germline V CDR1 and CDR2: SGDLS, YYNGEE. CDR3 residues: CASTKGGWEETQYF. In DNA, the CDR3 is TGTGCCAGCACCAAAGGGGGATGGGAAGAGACCCAGTACTTC.

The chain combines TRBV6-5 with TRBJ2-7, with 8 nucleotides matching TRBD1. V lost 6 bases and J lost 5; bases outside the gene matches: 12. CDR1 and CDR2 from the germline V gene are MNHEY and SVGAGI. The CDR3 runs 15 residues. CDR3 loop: CASSRGTGFSHEQYF. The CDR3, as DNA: TGTGCCAGCAGCCGCGGGACAGGATTTTCGCACGAGCAGTACTTC.

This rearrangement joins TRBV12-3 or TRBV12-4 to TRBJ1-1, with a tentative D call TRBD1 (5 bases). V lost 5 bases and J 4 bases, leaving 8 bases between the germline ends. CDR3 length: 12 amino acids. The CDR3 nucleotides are TGTGCCAGCAGTCTAGGGGCCACTGAAGCTTTCTTT. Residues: CASSLGATEAFF.

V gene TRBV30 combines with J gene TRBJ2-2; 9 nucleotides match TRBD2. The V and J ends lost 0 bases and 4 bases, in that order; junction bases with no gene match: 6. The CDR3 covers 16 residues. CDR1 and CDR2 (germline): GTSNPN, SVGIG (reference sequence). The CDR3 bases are TGTGCCTGGAGTGTACGGCTAGCGGGGATCACCGGGGAGCTGTTTTTT. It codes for CAWSVRLAGITGELFF.

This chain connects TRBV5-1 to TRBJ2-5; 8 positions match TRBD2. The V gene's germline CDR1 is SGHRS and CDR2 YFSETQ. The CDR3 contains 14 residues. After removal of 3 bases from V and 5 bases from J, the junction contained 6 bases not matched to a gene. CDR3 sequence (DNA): TGCGCCAGCAGCTCTGGGACTAGTGAGGAGACCCAGTACTTC. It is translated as CASSSGTSEETQYF.

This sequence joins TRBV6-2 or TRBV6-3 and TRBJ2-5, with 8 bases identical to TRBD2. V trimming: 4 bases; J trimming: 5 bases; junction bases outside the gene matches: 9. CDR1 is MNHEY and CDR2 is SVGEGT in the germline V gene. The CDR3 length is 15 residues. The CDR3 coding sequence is TGTGCCAGCAGTTTTGGAGCGGGAGTCGGGGAGACCCAGTACTTC. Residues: CASSFGAGVGETQYF.

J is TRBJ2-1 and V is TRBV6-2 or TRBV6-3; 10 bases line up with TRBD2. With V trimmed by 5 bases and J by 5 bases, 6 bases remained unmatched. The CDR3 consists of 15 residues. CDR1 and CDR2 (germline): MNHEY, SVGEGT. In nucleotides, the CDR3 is TGTGCCAGCAGTAATAGCGGGAGGATGAACAATGAGCAGTTCTTC. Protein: CASSNSGRMNNEQFF.

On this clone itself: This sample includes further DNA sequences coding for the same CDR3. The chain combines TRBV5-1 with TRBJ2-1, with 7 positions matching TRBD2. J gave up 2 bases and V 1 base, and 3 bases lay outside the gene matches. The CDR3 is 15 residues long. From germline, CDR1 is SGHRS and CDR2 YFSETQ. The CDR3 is CASSLSGTTYNEQFF. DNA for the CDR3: TGCGCCAGCAGCTTGTCCGGGACTACCTACAATGAGCAGTTCTTC.

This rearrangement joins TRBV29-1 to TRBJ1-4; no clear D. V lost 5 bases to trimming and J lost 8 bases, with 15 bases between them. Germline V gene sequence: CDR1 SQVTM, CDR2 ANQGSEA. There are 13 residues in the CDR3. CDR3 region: CSVRLNKGEKLFF. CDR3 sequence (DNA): TGCAGCGTTCGACTTAATAAGGGCGAAAAACTGTTTTTT.

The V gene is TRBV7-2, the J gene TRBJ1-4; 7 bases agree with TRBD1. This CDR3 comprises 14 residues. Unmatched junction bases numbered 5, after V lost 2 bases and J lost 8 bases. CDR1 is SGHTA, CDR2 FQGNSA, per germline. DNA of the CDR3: TGTGCCAGCAGCTTAAACAGGGGAGAAGAAAAACTGTTTTTT. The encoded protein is CASSLNRGEEKLFF.

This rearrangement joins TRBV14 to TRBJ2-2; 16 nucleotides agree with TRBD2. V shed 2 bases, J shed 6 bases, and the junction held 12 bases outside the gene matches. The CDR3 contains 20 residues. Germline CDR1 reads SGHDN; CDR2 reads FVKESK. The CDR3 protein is CASSQWRGTSGRADPGELFF. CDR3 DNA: TGTGCCAGCAGCCAATGGCGAGGGACTAGCGGGAGGGCCGACCCCGGGGAGCTGTTTTTT.

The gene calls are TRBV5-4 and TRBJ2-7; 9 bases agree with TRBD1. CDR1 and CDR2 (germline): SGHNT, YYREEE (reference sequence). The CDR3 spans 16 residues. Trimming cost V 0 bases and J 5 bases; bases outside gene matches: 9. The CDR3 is CASSLGMGQGVNEQYF. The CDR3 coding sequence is TGTGCCAGCAGCTTGGGTATGGGACAGGGTGTAAACGAGCAGTACTTC.

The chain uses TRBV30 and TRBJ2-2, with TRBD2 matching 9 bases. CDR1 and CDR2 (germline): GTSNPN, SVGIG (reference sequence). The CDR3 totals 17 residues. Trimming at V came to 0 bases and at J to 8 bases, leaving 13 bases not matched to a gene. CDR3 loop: CAWSVFPAGGPKGELFF. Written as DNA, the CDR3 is TGTGCCTGGAGTGTATTTCCAGCGGGAGGACCTAAGGGGGAGCTGTTTTTT.

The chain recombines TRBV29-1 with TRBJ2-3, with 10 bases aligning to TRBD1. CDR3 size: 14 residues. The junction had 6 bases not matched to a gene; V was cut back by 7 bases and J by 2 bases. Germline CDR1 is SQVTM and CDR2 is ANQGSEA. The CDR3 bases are TGCAGCGCCCGGGACAGGGGATACACAGATACGCAGTATTTT. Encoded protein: CSARDRGYTDTQYF.

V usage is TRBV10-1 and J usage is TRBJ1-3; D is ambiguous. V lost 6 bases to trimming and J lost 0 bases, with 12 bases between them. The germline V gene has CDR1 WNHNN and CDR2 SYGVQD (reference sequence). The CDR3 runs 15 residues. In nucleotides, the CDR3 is TGCGCCAGCAGGTCCAGTCTAGACTCTGGAAACACCATATATTTT. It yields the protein CASRSSLDSGNTIYF.

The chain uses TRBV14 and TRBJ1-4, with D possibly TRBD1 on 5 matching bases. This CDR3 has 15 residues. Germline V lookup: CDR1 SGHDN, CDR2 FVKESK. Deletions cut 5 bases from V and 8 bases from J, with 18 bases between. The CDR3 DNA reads TGTGCCAGCAGCGAGGTAGGGGCTGCGGAGGAAAAACTGTTTTTT. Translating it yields CASSEVGAAEEKLFF.

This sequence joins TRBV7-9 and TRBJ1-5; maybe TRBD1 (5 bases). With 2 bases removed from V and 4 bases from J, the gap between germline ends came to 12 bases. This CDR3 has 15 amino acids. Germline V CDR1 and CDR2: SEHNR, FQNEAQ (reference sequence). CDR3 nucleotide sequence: TGTGCCAGCAGCTTATTGGGGCAGGGAAATCAGCCCCAGCATTTT. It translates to CASSLLGQGNQPQHF.

The CDR3 region has the DNA TGTGCTAGTGGTTTCGGACAGGCCAACTATGGCTACACCTTC. Its translation: CASGFGQANYGYTF. The chain joins TRBV12-5 to TRBJ1-2; 7 nucleotides match TRBD1. Germline values: CDR1 LGHNT, CDR2 FRNRAP. The CDR3 sequence is 14 residues long. The V segment lost 3 bases and the J segment 2 bases; nucleotides outside the gene matches: 3.

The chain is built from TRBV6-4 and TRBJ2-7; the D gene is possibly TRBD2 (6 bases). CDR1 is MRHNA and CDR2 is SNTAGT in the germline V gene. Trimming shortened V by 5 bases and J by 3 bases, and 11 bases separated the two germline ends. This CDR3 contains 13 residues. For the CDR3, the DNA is TGTGCCAGCAGTCGGGAGAGGGGCTACGAGCAGTACTTC. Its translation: CASSRERGYEQYF.

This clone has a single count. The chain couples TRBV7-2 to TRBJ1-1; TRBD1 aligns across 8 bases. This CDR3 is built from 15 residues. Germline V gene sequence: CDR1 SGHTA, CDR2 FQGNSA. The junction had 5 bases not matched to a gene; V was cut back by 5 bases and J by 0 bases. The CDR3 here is CASSQDRAMNTEAFF. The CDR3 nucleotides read TGTGCCAGCAGCCAGGACAGGGCTATGAACACTGAAGCTTTCTTT. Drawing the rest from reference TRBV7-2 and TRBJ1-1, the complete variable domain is GAGVSQSPSNKVTEKGKDVELRCDPISGHTALYWYRQSLGQGLEFLIYFQGNSAPDKSGLPSDRFSAERTGGSVSTLTIQRTQQEDSAVYLCASSQDRAMNTEAFFGQGTRLTVV.

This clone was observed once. The CDR3 loop reads CASNRGGTEAFF. Written as DNA, the CDR3 is TGTGCCAGCAACCGAGGGGGGACTGAAGCTTTCTTT. This chain connects TRBV6-5 to TRBJ1-1; tentatively, D is TRBD1 (6 bases). There are 12 residues in the CDR3. The germline V gene has CDR1 MNHEY and CDR2 SVGAGI. The V end lost 7 bases, the J end lost 5 bases, and 11 bases lay between the germline ends.

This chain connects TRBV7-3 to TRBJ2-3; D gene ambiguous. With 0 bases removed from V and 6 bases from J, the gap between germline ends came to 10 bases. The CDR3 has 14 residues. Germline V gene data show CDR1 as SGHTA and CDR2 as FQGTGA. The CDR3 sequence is CASSLTAGSDTQYF. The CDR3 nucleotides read TGTGCCAGCAGCTTAACGGCAGGTTCCGATACGCAGTATTTT.

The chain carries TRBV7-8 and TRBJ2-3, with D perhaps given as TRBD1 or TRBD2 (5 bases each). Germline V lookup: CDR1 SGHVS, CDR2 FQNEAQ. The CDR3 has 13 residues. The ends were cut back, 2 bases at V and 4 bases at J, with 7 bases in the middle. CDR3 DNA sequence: TGTGCCAGCAGCTTACGGGGCCCAGATACGCAGTATTTT. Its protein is CASSLRGPDTQYF.